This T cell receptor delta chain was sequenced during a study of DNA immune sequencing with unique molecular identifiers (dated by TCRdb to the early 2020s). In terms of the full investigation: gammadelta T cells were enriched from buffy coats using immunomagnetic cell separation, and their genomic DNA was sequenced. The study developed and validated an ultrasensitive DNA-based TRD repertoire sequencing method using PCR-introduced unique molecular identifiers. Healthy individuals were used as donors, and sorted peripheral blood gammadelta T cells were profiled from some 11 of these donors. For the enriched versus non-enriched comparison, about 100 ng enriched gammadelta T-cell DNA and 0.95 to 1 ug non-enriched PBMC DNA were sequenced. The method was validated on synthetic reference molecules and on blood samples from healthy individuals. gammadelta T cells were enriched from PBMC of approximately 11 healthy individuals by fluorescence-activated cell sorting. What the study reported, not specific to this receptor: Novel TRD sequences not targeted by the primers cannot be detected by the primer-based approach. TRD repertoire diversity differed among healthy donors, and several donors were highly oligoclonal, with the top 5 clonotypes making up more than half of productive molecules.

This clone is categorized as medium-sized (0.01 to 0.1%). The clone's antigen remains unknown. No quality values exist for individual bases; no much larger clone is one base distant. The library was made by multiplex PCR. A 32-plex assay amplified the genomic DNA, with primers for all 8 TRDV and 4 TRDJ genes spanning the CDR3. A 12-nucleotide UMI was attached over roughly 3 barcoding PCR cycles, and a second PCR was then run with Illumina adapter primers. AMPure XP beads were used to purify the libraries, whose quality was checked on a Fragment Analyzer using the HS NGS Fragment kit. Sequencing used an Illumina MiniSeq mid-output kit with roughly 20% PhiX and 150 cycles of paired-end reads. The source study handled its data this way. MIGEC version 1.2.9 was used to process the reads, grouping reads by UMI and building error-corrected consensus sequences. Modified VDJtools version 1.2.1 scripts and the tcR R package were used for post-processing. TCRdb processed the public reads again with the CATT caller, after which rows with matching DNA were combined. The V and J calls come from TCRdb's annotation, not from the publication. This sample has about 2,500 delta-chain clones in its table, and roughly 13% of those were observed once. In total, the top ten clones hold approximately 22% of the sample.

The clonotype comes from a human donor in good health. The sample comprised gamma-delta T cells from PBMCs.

The CDR3 here reads CACDTVDPPSSWDTRQMFF. The nucleotides are TGTGCCTGTGACACCGTGGATCCTCCAAGCTCCTGGGACACCCGACAGATGTTTTTC. The V gene is TRDV2 and the J gene is TRDJ3, with an unclear D gene assignment. The germline V gene specifies GEAIGNYY as CDR1 and EKD as CDR2. The CDR3 sequence holds 19 residues, the cysteine and phenylalanine included. This entry keeps only the CDR3 DNA: 57 bases, framed from base 1. At the junction V is shortened by 0 bases and J by 0 bases, with 14 bases in between.